This passage covers 26 T cell receptor beta chains from one sample sequenced in a study of cytomegalovirus exposure and HLA in healthy donors. PCR employed 60 Vbeta and 13 Jbeta primers. Repertoires were generated with immunoSEQ multiplex PCR, while TCRdb's copy carries only in-frame clones and drops some. The sample carries 150,000 to 200,000 clones, around 80% recorded once. The sample was PBMCs. The origin of the receptors is a human donor in good health.

The CDR3 DNA reads TGCAGCGCCTTAGACAGGGCTGCTTCCTACGAGCAGTACTTC. Translating gives CSALDRAASYEQYF. This chain uses TRBV29-1 with TRBJ2-5; 7 positions match TRBD1. The DNA matches TRBJ2-7 better at its end, which makes the J call doubtful. CDR3 length: 14 amino acids. Germline lookup yields CDR1 SQVTM and CDR2 ANQGSEA.

The chain combines TRBV2 with TRBJ2-3, with D possibly being TRBD2 (5 bases). Trimming took off 4 bases at V and 6 bases at J, with 8 bases between the two ends. Germline V gives CDR1 SNHLY, CDR2 FYNNEI. CDR3 length equals 12 residues. CDR3 sequence (DNA): TGTGCCAGCAGTGGGAGAGGGGATACGCAGTATTTT. Encoded protein: CASSGRGDTQYF.

The CDR3 loop reads CAFRAREDGANVLTF. Here the CDR3 DNA reads TGTGCCTTCCGGGCCCGGGAGGACGGGGCCAACGTCCTGACTTTC. The rearrangement joins TRBV5-4 to TRBJ2-6, with 7 positions matching TRBD2. Germline assignment: CDR1 SGHNT and CDR2 YYREEE (reference sequence). With 10 bases clipped from V and 4 bases from J, the junction kept 11 bases outside the gene matches. The CDR3 covers 15 residues.

This clone appeared a single time. V and J are TRBV4-1 and TRBJ2-2; D is uncertain. In germline, CDR1 is MGHRA, CDR2 YSYEKL. The CDR3 covers 15 residues. V was trimmed by 0 bases and J by 4 bases, leaving 9 bases between them. In DNA form, the CDR3 reads TGCGCCAGCAGCCAAGACTTCAGGTCCACCGGGGAGCTGTTTTTT. Translation: CASSQDFRSTGELFF.

The chain has TRBV11-2 and TRBJ2-1, with TRBD2 identical over 11 bases. Trimming at V came to 2 bases and at J to 6 bases, leaving 6 bases not matched to a gene. CDR1 SGHAT and CDR2 FQNNGV come from the germline V gene. The CDR3 extends over 16 amino acids. The CDR3, as DNA: TGTGCCAGCAGCTTAAGGGAAACTAGCGGGGGCAATGAGCAGTTCTTC. Translated: CASSLRETSGGNEQFF.

The chain recombines TRBV7-2 with TRBJ2-5; TRBD2 aligns across 13 bases. Trimming took 6 bases from V and 4 from J; bases not matched to a gene: 2. CDR3 size: 14 residues. Germline assignment: CDR1 SGHTA and CDR2 FQGNSA. Here the CDR3 reads CASSRTSGGETQYF. CDR3 sequence (DNA): TGTGCCAGCAGTAGGACTAGCGGGGGAGAGACCCAGTACTTC.

The V call is TRBV7-2, the J call TRBJ2-7; D might be TRBD2 (5 bases). This CDR3 is built from 13 residues. From germline, CDR1 is SGHTA and CDR2 FQGNSA. V was pared by 3 bases and J by 1 base, with 7 bases between. The CDR3 spells CASSFPGSYEQYF. The CDR3 nucleotides are TGTGCCAGCAGCTTCCCGGGGTCCTACGAGCAGTACTTC.

The chain uses TRBV19 and TRBJ1-2, with 7 bases identical to TRBD1. Unmatched junction bases numbered 8, after V lost 5 bases and J lost 8 bases. From germline, CDR1 is LNHDA and CDR2 SQIVND (reference sequence). The CDR3 is made up of 13 amino acids. CDR3 nucleotide sequence: TGTGCCAGTAGTTTTGCAGGGGGTAAAGGCTACACCTTC. The encoded protein is CASSFAGGKGYTF.

The chain links TRBV2 to TRBJ1-2; TRBD1 matches 9 bases. The J segment lost 4 bases and the V segment lost 5 bases, leaving 2 bases of the junction unmatched. Germline V gives CDR1 SNHLY, CDR2 FYNNEI. This CDR3 contains 13 residues. The CDR3 DNA follows: TGTGCCAGCAGTAAACAGGGGGCCTATGGCTACACCTTC. It codes for CASSKQGAYGYTF.

This clone was detected once. The chain couples TRBV13 to TRBJ2-7, with a tentative D call TRBD1 (6 bases). This CDR3 comprises 13 residues. V lost 4 bases and J 2 bases, leaving 9 bases between the germline ends. The germline gives CDR1 PRHDT, CDR2 FYEKMQ (reference sequence). The CDR3 DNA follows: TGTGCCAGCAGCTACGGGGACACCTACGAGCAGTACTTC. It codes for CASSYGDTYEQYF. The entire variable domain, with the rest obtained from reference TRBV13 and TRBJ2-7, is as follows: AAGVIQSPRHLIKEKRETATLKCYPIPRHDTVYWYQQGPGQDPQFLISFYEKMQSDKGSIPDRFSAQQFSDYHSELNMSSLELGDSALYFCASSYGDTYEQYFGPGTRLTVT.

V is TRBV6-6 and J is TRBJ1-1; a weak D match, TRBD1 (5 bases). Trimming took 0 bases from V and 0 from J, leaving 11 bases between them. The CDR3 has 16 residues. The germline V gene has CDR1 MNHNY and CDR2 SVGAGI (reference sequence). CDR3 sequence: CASSYSGPGMNTEAFF. The DNA of the CDR3 is TGTGCCAGCAGTTACTCAGGCCCAGGGATGAACACTGAAGCTTTCTTT.

This chain joins TRBV6-4 and TRBJ1-1; D unresolved. V lost 6 bases to trimming and J lost 0 bases, with 14 bases between them. The CDR3 runs to 15 residues. From germline, CDR1 is MRHNA and CDR2 SNTAGT. This CDR3 reads CASRALPYLNTEAFF. CDR3 in DNA: TGTGCCAGCAGAGCCCTACCATATTTGAACACTGAAGCTTTCTTT.

This clone appeared a single time. This chain joins TRBV6-5 and TRBJ2-2; TRBD2 matches 7 bases. This CDR3 is built from 14 residues. CDR1 is MNHEY and CDR2 is SVGAGI in the germline V gene. J was trimmed by 1 base and V by 8 bases; bases with no gene match: 4. CDR3 sequence: CASWSGVNTGELFF. As DNA, the CDR3 is TGTGCCAGCTGGAGCGGGGTGAACACCGGGGAGCTGTTTTTT.

The chain has TRBV5-1 and TRBJ1-1, with TRBD1 as a possible D gene (5 bases). Trimming removed 4 bases from V and 0 bases from J, with 16 bases in between. The CDR3 length is 16 residues. Per the germline V gene, CDR1 is SGHRS and CDR2 is YFSETQ. CDR3 protein: CASSPGVGRVNTEAFF. The CDR3, as DNA: TGCGCCAGCAGCCCGGGGGTGGGCAGGGTGAACACTGAAGCTTTCTTT.

The rearrangement uses TRBV6-5 and TRBJ2-7; 7 nucleotides align to TRBD2. The CDR3 has 14 amino acids. Germline V lookup: CDR1 MNHEY, CDR2 SVGAGI. The junction had 8 bases not matched to a gene; V was cut back by 6 bases and J by 3 bases. CDR3 sequence reads: CASRMGLTGYEQYF. The CDR3 DNA reads as TGTGCCAGCAGGATGGGACTAACGGGCTACGAGCAGTACTTC.

V is TRBV7-9 and J is TRBJ2-7; weak D call: TRBD2 (5 bases). CDR3 length: 14 amino acids. Per the germline V gene, CDR1 is SEHNR and CDR2 is FQNEAQ (reference sequence). Deletions cut 0 bases from V and 3 bases from J, with 9 bases between. CDR3 sequence: CASSLANGDYEQYF. CDR3 DNA sequence: TGTGCCAGCAGCTTAGCGAACGGGGACTACGAGCAGTACTTC.

In this sample, this clone turned up once. The genes are TRBV6-1 and TRBJ2-7; maybe TRBD1 (6 bases). Germline CDR1 MNHNS, CDR2 SASEGT. Trimming removed 2 bases from V and 0 bases from J, with 8 bases in between. This CDR3 contains 14 residues. CDR3 sequence (DNA): TGTGCCAGCAGTGAAAGGGGGATCTCCTACGAGCAGTACTTC. This gives the protein CASSERGISYEQYF.

The V gene is TRBV9, the J gene TRBJ2-6, with 9 bases that match TRBD1. Germline V gene lookup returns CDR1 SGDLS and CDR2 YYNGEE. V trimming: 4 bases; J trimming: 0 bases; junction bases outside the gene matches: 11. The CDR3 totals 19 residues. This chain's CDR3 is CASSPSLGDRVSGANVLTF. DNA for the CDR3: TGTGCCAGCAGCCCATCACTCGGGGACAGGGTCTCTGGGGCCAACGTCCTGACTTTC.

In DNA form, the CDR3 reads TGTGCCAGCAGCTTAGACCCAGGGGGCTACACTGAAGCTTTCTTT. Residues: CASSLDPGGYTEAFF. The chain is built from TRBV7-8 and TRBJ1-1; 8 nucleotides align to TRBD1. There are 15 residues in the CDR3. Germline values: CDR1 SGHVS, CDR2 FQNEAQ. V lost 1 base to trimming and J lost 3 bases; unmatched junction nucleotides: 4.

The V gene is TRBV6-1, the J gene TRBJ1-1, with 10 bases fitting TRBD1. The CDR3 length is 15 residues. Germline V gene data show CDR1 as MNHNS and CDR2 as SASEGT. J was trimmed by 3 bases and V by 5 bases; bases with no gene match: 6. The CDR3 protein is CASSPGQGRHTEAFF. The CDR3, as DNA: TGTGCCAGCAGTCCGGGACAGGGGAGGCACACTGAAGCTTTCTTT.

This clone showed up just once. The chain recombines TRBV2 with TRBJ2-1, with a possible D match to TRBD1 (5 bases). V was shortened by 6 bases and J by 9 bases, with 12 bases between the two germline ends. Per germline, CDR1 SNHLY and CDR2 FYNNEI. CDR3 length: 12 residues. The CDR3 region is CASSEQELEQFF. In nucleotides, the CDR3 is TGTGCCAGCAGCGAACAGGAACTTGAGCAGTTCTTC. Filled out from reference TRBV2 and TRBJ2-1, the complete variable domain reads EPEVTQTPSHQVTQMGQEVILRCVPISNHLYFYWYRQILGQKVEFLVSFYNNEISEKSEIFDDQFSVERPDGSNFTLKIRSTKLEDSAMYFCASSEQELEQFFGPGTRLTVL.

The CDR3 is CASTGGPGNEQFF. The CDR3 DNA reads TGTGCCAGCACGGGGGGGCCGGGGAATGAGCAGTTCTTC. The genes are TRBV2 and TRBJ2-1; 8 bases line up with TRBD2. V was pared by 7 bases and J by 7 bases, with 6 bases of the junction left unmatched. Germline-derived CDR1 and CDR2 are SNHLY and FYNNEI. The CDR3 runs 13 residues.

The chain has TRBV6-6 and TRBJ1-1; the D gene is possibly TRBD1 (5 bases). This CDR3 contains 12 residues. V dropped 9 bases and J dropped 4 bases, with 12 bases sitting between them. Germline V gene data show CDR1 as MNHNY and CDR2 as SVGAGI (reference sequence). CDR3 sequence (DNA): TGTGCCAGTAGGGGCCTCCCCACTGAAGCTTTCTTT. Translating it yields CASRGLPTEAFF.

This chain links TRBV5-1 with TRBJ2-7; D perhaps matches TRBD1 (6 bases). This CDR3 comprises 15 residues. The V gene lost 0 bases and the J gene lost 7 bases, with 17 bases spanning the gap. Per germline, CDR1 SGHRS and CDR2 YFSETQ. The chain's CDR3 is CASSLAQGMMDEQYF. The CDR3 DNA reads as TGCGCCAGCAGCTTGGCGCAGGGGATGATGGATGAGCAGTACTTC.

The chain is built from TRBV2 and TRBJ2-2; perhaps TRBD1 as D (7 bases). V was clipped by 2 bases and J by 2 bases, with 12 bases between them. The germline V gene encodes CDR1 SNHLY and CDR2 FYNNEI. This CDR3 has 16 amino acids. CDR3 bases: TGTGCCAGCAGTGAACAGGGGGGAGCTAACACCGGGGAGCTGTTTTTT. Translation: CASSEQGGANTGELFF.

This clone was found a few times. V gene TRBV19 combines with J gene TRBJ1-1, with D perhaps matching TRBD1 (6 bases). Trimming removed 5 bases at V and 4 bases at J, with 23 bases between. The CDR3 is 17 residues long. CDR1 LNHDA and CDR2 SQIVND come from the germline V gene (reference sequence). CDR3 sequence: CASSGRGGPNPGTEAFF. CDR3 in DNA: TGTGCCAGTAGTGGGAGAGGGGGACCCAACCCGGGCACTGAAGCTTTCTTT.